The 11 T cell receptor beta chains in this list originate from one sample, sequenced in a study of T cells of healthy individuals. Using its own MiXCR run on the 5' RACE reads, TCRdb lists one record per CDR3 protein. The sample records about 96,000 distinct CDR3 sequences, 17% being singletons. The receptors were gathered from a human donor in good health.

The V call is TRBV2, the J call TRBJ1-4; D perhaps matches TRBD1 (5 bases). The germline V and J ends were trimmed by 5 bases and 10 bases, with 17 bases remaining between them. Germline CDR1 and CDR2: SNHLY and FYNNEI. The CDR3 has 14 amino acids. The chain's CDR3 is CASSPRAPGGKLFF. CDR3 coding DNA: TGTGCCAGCAGTCCCAGGGCGCCGGGCGGAAAACTGTTTTTT.

A few counts support this clonotype. The chain has TRBV4-1 and TRBJ1-3; D not resolved. CDR1 and CDR2 (germline): MGHRA, YSYEKL. The CDR3 totals 16 residues. Trimming took off 2 bases at V and 2 bases at J, with 13 bases between the two ends. The CDR3 sequence is CASSQTNIPTGNTIYF. The CDR3 region has the DNA TGCGCCAGCAGCCAAACCAACATACCGACTGGAAACACCATATATTTT.

The chain joins TRBV15 to TRBJ1-4, with a weak D call TRBD1 (6 bases). V was trimmed by 1 base and J by 5 bases, leaving 11 bases between them. Germline V gene sequence: CDR1 LNHNV, CDR2 YYDKDF (reference sequence). CDR3 length: 15 amino acids. In nucleotides, the CDR3 is TGTGCCACCAGCAGAGTTACAGGGTGGAATGAAAAACTGTTTTTT. Translation: CATSRVTGWNEKLFF.

This clonotype was observed a few times. V and J are TRBV6-2 or TRBV6-3 and TRBJ1-1; D call uncertain. This CDR3 spans 13 amino acids. Germline V CDR1 and CDR2: MNHEY, SVGEGT. V gave up 4 bases and J gave up 4 bases, with 10 bases separating them. CDR3 region: CASSSQMITEAFF. The CDR3 nucleotides read TGTGCCAGCAGTTCACAGATGATCACTGAAGCTTTCTTT.

The chain carries TRBV6-1 and TRBJ2-3; D gene uncertain. CDR3 length equals 11 residues. The germline V and J ends were trimmed by 8 bases and 11 bases, with 14 bases remaining between them. Germline loops: CDR1 MNHNS, CDR2 SASEGT. The DNA of the CDR3 is TGTGCCAGCGGAATCCGGGCCCGGCAGTATTTT. Its protein product is CASGIRARQYF.

This clonotype was seen a few times. The V gene is TRBV4-2, the J gene TRBJ2-2, with 7 bases that match TRBD2. Unmatched junction bases numbered 8, after V lost 2 bases and J lost 5 bases. Germline CDR1 LGHNA, CDR2 YNFKEQ. The CDR3 contains 16 residues. As DNA, the CDR3 is TGTGCCAGCAGCCAACTAGGCGGGAGTCTGACCGGGGAGCTGTTTTTT. This codes for CASSQLGGSLTGELFF.

V is TRBV11-1 and J is TRBJ2-1; D possibly corresponds to TRBD2 (5 bases). This CDR3 spans 16 amino acids. With 3 bases removed from V and 1 base from J, the gap between germline ends came to 13 bases. Germline loops: CDR1 SGHAT, CDR2 FQDESV (reference sequence). This CDR3 reads CASSFTGFPSYNEQFF. The CDR3 DNA follows: TGTGCCAGCAGCTTTACGGGATTTCCTTCCTACAATGAGCAGTTCTTC.

This clonotype has a handful of counts. The V call is TRBV28, the J call TRBJ1-2; D gene uncertain. This CDR3 region has 12 residues. The V gene's germline CDR1 is MDHEN and CDR2 SYDVKM. Between the trimmed V and J ends, which lost 4 bases and 4 bases, there was a span of 7 bases. The CDR3 bases are TGTGCCAGCAGTTCGGCAGTCTATGGCTACACCTTC. Amino acid sequence: CASSSAVYGYTF.

The chain combines TRBV20-1 with TRBJ1-4; unclear D gene. CDR3 length equals 14 residues. The V gene lost 2 bases and the J gene lost 0 bases, with 7 bases spanning the gap. Germline V gives CDR1 DFQATT, CDR2 SNEGSKA (reference sequence). The CDR3, as DNA: TGCAGTGCTAGATACGTTGCAACTAATGAAAAACTGTTTTTT. This codes for CSARYVATNEKLFF.

The table lists this clonotype with a count of one. The V gene is TRBV7-2, the J gene TRBJ2-3, with 11 bases aligning to TRBD2. CDR1 SGHTA and CDR2 FQGNSA come from the germline V gene. This CDR3 is 15 amino acids long. V lost 6 bases to trimming and J lost 2 bases; unmatched junction nucleotides: 4. The CDR3 nucleotides are TGTGCCAGCAGACTAGCGGGGGTCCACACAGATACGCAGTATTTT. Its protein product is CASRLAGVHTDTQYF.

The V and J genes are TRBV20-1 and TRBJ2-5; possible D gene TRBD2, 6 bases. The CDR3 extends over 16 amino acids. The V gene's germline CDR1 is DFQATT and CDR2 SNEGSKA (reference sequence). V was cut by 0 bases and J by 1 base, with 15 bases left in between. The CDR3 DNA follows: TGCAGTGCTAGAGATGTCGGAGGAGGGGCCCAAGAGACCCAGTACTTC. Its translation is CSARDVGGGAQETQYF.